The source of this T cell receptor (beta chain) is a study of shared clonotypes between healthy human individuals (dated by TCRdb to 2018 to 2020). For the wider study: A few men and a couple of women, aged 18 to 49 years, made up the cohort. To increase sequencing depth and limit assay-specific biases, TCR repertoire library preparation and sequencing were carried out by different laboratories using diverse techniques. To estimate repertoire size and how much clonotype sharing occurs between individuals, the study deeply sequenced the blood TCR repertoires of five healthy adults. For each donor, CD4 naive and CD4 memory were each run on three plates, CD8 naive on two plates, and CD8 memory on one plate. Leukapheresis yielded between about 0.94 and 9 billion PBMCs per donor.

Using the deep immunoSEQ assay, multiplex PCR amplified TCR CDR3 regions from genomic DNA. For each cell subset, the extracted genomic DNA was distributed evenly across all wells of several immunoSEQ 96-well plates, and each plate served as one replicate. For sorted subsets, approximately 210 ng of genomic DNA, equivalent to around 29,000 T cell genomes, went into each replicate PCR. The purified libraries were quantified using a Qubit 3.0 fluorometer, sized with a Bioanalyzer 2100, and then quantified again using the KAPA Library Quantification kit. Each immunoSEQ 96-well plate was sequenced on its own single-read 150-cycle Illumina NextSeq 550 flow cell. Per the original workflow: Because only junctional sequences without quality scores were contained in the immunoSEQ output, filtering matching that applied to full-length reads could not be performed. Sequences were annotated with PyIR, a Python wrapper for IgBLAST v1.9, using IMGT germline references to assign V/J genes and CDR3. Reads with weak V/J assignments (E-value above 1e-6), missing CDR3, stop codons, out-of-frame junctions, or ambiguous translated residues were removed. V3J clonotypes were defined as sequences sharing an identical inferred V gene, J gene, and CDR3 amino acid sequence. To compute the percentage overlap between repertoires, the number of shared unique clonotypes was divided by the size of the smaller repertoire. Repertoire richness was assessed with RTK rarefaction, the Chao1 estimator, and Recon v2.1 estimates of unobserved clonotypes. Generation probabilities for all TCRbeta clonotypes obtained by the gDNA method from several donors were computed using OLGA. TCRdb stores this immuneACCESS table with in-frame sequences only. Part of the clones is absent; in the studies checked, under half of the shortfall reflects unresolved V genes, and no reason is known for the rest. V and J calls and clone size are copied from that table; D and trimming were computed from the DNA. This sample has about 2.1 million clones in its table, and roughly 93% of those were observed once. Together, the top ten hold about 1.7% of the sample.

Here is what the overall study found, with its caveats: Only blood was sampled, and tissue TCR repertoires likely differ from those in blood. Compared with non-shared clonotypes, clonotypes shared by all four sorted-subset donors had higher generation probabilities. Estimated clonotype richness was generally larger for naive than for memory subsets. Roughly 5.2% of naive CD4, 3.5% of naive CD8, approximately 2% of memory CD4, and 0.4% of memory CD8 clonotypes were shared across four donors. The genetic and exposure-history diversity represented was limited by the small number of donors. Pairwise subsampling indicated that sequencing depth was expected to affect the degree of clonotype sharing among donors. Incomplete sequencing was indicated by rarefaction of sorted-subset datasets, despite the large sequencing depth.

Comment on this clone: No cognate antigen has been identified for it. It has no much larger one-base neighbor in the sample; base qualities were not kept.

For the CD8 naive samples, CD45RO-negative cells were positively selected for CCR7, yielding a CD45RA+CCR7+ population from which TemRA cells were excluded. Donors were healthy HIV-negative adults with no recently reported acute infections or vaccinations. Every donor was a Caucasian adult living in Nashville, Tennessee, USA. Blood was obtained by leukapheresis, after which PBMCs were separated by Ficoll-Histopaque density gradient centrifugation and cryopreserved in liquid nitrogen vapor phase. Analytical flow cytometry was used to check the purity and quantity of each magnetically sorted T cell population. Genomic DNA was isolated from every sorted fraction and measured by UV absorbance on a Nanodrop 2000c. This receptor was identified in a man younger than 30 in good health. Some clones in this sample may be carry-over from other donors' samples. Sequenced sample: naive CD8+ T cells from PBMCs. The cell subset or site tag for this specimen amounts to: CD45RA+CCR7+.

The sequence in DNA is TGTGCCAGCAGCTGGGCCCCGGGCGCAACCAACTATGGCTACACCTTC. The translation is CASSWAPGATNYGYTF. The sequence links TRBV2 to TRBJ1-2; confidence is insufficient to name the D gene. Its CDR3 holds 16 amino acids, cysteine through phenylalanine. Just the 48-base CDR3 DNA is kept, in frame starting at base 1. The germline V gene supplies CDR1 SNHLY and CDR2 FYNNEI. V loses 6 bases of germline sequence and J loses 2 bases, and the interval between the two ends is 19 bases.